Each of the 11 T cell receptor beta chains below was sequenced from the same sample in a study of blood T cell repertoires in COVID-19. The table came from immunoSEQ multiplex PCR; TCRdb's copy has only in-frame clones and leaves some out. The table shows some 66,000 clones, with around 82% occurring only once. Material for sequencing was peripheral blood. The receptors derive from a man between 60 and 75 years old with acute or convalescent COVID-19.

The rearrangement uses TRBV19 and TRBJ1-2; 11 bases agree with TRBD1. The germline V gene encodes CDR1 LNHDA and CDR2 SQIVND (reference sequence). The trim removed 9 bases at V and 7 bases at J, leaving 7 bases unmatched. This CDR3 spans 13 amino acids. The CDR3 sequence is CASYRTGGAGYTF. The CDR3 bases are TGTGCCAGCTACCGGACAGGGGGCGCTGGCTACACCTTC.

The gene calls are TRBV6-5 and TRBJ2-5, with 8 bases identical to TRBD1. The CDR3 is made up of 15 amino acids. Germline V CDR1 and CDR2: MNHEY, SVGAGI. The CDR3 nucleotides are TGTGCGTCGCGGGACAGGCGTGGGGGAGCTGAGACCCAGTACTTC. It is translated as CASRDRRGGAETQYF.

The chain employs TRBV5-4 and TRBJ1-4, with no clear D. The CDR3 contains 14 residues. Germline lookup yields CDR1 SGHNT and CDR2 YYREEE (reference sequence). V was clipped by 2 bases and J by 6 bases, with 11 bases between them. In DNA form, the CDR3 reads TGTGCCAGCAGCTTAACCTCGGAGGATGAAAAACTGTTTTTT. It is translated as CASSLTSEDEKLFF.

The chain carries TRBV5-1 and TRBJ2-5; 7 bases fit TRBD1. The V gene end was trimmed by 3 bases and the J gene end by 5 bases; junction bases not matched to a gene: 7. This CDR3 contains 14 residues. CDR1 SGHRS and CDR2 YFSETQ come from the germline V gene. The CDR3 spells CASSSGQRGETQYF. In DNA, the CDR3 is TGCGCCAGCAGCTCGGGACAGAGGGGGGAGACCCAGTACTTC.

The chain has TRBV19 and TRBJ2-5; 8 nucleotides line up with TRBD2. The junction had 6 bases not matched to a gene; V was cut back by 1 base and J by 5 bases. Germline CDR1 is LNHDA and CDR2 is SQIVND (reference sequence). The CDR3 runs 15 residues. CDR3 sequence reads: CASSIGGLGEETQYF. CDR3 in DNA: TGTGCCAGTAGTATAGGGGGACTAGGAGAGGAGACCCAGTACTTC.

Only a few counts were recorded for this clone. The rearrangement uses TRBV6-5 and TRBJ1-1; TRBD1 matches at 8 bases. The CDR3 loop spans 14 amino acids. Germline trimming cut 6 bases from V and 3 bases from J; bases unmatched to any gene: 6. Germline V gives CDR1 MNHEY, CDR2 SVGAGI. The CDR3 DNA reads as TGTGCCAGCAGGGCGACAGGGGCCGACACTGAAGCTTTCTTT. It encodes CASRATGADTEAFF.

V usage is TRBV5-4 and J usage is TRBJ2-7, with 11 nucleotides matching TRBD2. The length of the CDR3 is 12 residues. Germline lookup yields CDR1 SGHNT and CDR2 YYREEE (reference sequence). V lost 9 bases, J lost 8 bases, and 7 bases stayed unmatched. CDR3 residues: CATGLAGGKQYV. As DNA, the CDR3 is TGTGCCACCGGGCTAGCGGGGGGAAAGCAGTACGTC.

This clone showed up just a few times. The V gene is TRBV25-1, the J gene TRBJ2-7; TRBD1 matches 9 bases. The V gene end was trimmed by 4 bases and the J gene end by 3 bases; junction bases not matched to a gene: 10. Germline values: CDR1 MGHDK, CDR2 SYGVNS. The CDR3 is 16 residues long. This CDR3 is CASSGPGTGKNYEQYF. The CDR3 DNA reads as TGTGCCAGCAGTGGCCCCGGGACAGGGAAGAACTACGAGCAGTACTTC.

V is TRBV5-6 and J is TRBJ1-6; the match to TRBD1 covers 9 bases. The CDR3 length is 17 residues. Germline trimming cut 4 bases from V and 7 bases from J; bases unmatched to any gene: 12. Germline V gene data show CDR1 as SGHDT and CDR2 as YYEEEE. The CDR3 loop is CASSPLGQGVWNSPLHF. CDR3 DNA sequence: TGTGCCAGCAGCCCGCTGGGACAGGGAGTTTGGAATTCACCCCTCCACTTT.

This clone was counted a few times. This chain joins TRBV6-1 and TRBJ1-6; the match to TRBD1 covers 7 bases. V was pared by 6 bases and J by 5 bases, with 10 bases of the junction left unmatched. Germline-derived CDR1 and CDR2 are MNHNS and SASEGT. The CDR3 contains 16 residues. Here the CDR3 DNA reads TGTGCCAGCAGCGAACACCTCGACAGGGATAATTCACCCCTCCACTTT. Its protein is CASSEHLDRDNSPLHF.

J is TRBJ2-3 and V is TRBV30; a possible D gene is TRBD1 (5 bases). CDR1 is GTSNPN and CDR2 is SVGIG in the germline V gene (reference sequence). V was clipped by 1 base and J by 8 bases, with 13 bases between them. This CDR3 has 13 amino acids. In DNA, the CDR3 is TGTGCCTGGAGTGGGATAGGGGAACTTACGCAGTATTTT. Protein sequence: CAWSGIGELTQYF.